This is a list of T cell receptor beta chains from one sample in a study of T cell therapy after organ transplantation. Measured with immunoSEQ multiplex PCR; TCRdb has only the in-frame clones, and not every one. This sample has approximately 52,000 clones, with roughly 93% found just once. No antigens are known for them. Sequences were derived from CD8+ T cells from blood, sampled before autologous CMV-specific T cell therapy. Receptor source: a human patient who had received a solid organ transplant and had CMV disease. Both conserved end residues are trimmed from each CDR3. The order of the fields is clone size, J gene, CDR3 length, V gene, CDR3 protein. Not all rows give a size; the values are once, few, many and, for expanded clones, a class.

>NA|TRBJ2-7|12|TRBV7-2
ASTPVLASYEQY
>NA|TRBJ2-3|13|TRBV29-1
SVEGFGTATDTQY
>NA|TRBJ1-6|13|TRBV2
ASSLPGQGDSPLH
>NA|TRBJ1-5|12|TRBV27
ASTGTGDNQPQH
>NA|TRBJ2-7|13|TRBV27
ASSFSQEWIYEQY
>once|TRBJ1-2|11|TRBV6-5
ASIDTINYGYT
>NA|TRBJ2-1|11|TRBV14
ASSHGGGNEQF
>NA|TRBJ1-1|14|TRBV5-4
ASSLDGGRGNTEAF
>NA|TRBJ2-7|8|TRBV29-1
SAILYEQY
>NA|TRBJ2-7|13|TRBV4-1
ASSQALAAPYEQY